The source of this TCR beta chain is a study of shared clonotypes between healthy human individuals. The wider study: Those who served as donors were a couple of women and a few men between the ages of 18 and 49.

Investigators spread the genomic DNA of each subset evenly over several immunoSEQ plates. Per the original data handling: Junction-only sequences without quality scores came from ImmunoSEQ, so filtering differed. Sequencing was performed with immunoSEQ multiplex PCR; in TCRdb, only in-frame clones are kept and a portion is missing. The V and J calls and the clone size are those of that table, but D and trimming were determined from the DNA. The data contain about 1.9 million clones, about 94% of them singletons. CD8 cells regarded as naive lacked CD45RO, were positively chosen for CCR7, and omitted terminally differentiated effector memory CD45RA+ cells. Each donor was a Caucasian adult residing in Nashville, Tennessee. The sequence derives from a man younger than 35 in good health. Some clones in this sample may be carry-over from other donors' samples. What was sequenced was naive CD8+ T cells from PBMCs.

The CDR3: CASSVGITGGSYEQYF. The CDR3 nucleotides read TGTGCCAGCAGCGTAGGGATCACAGGGGGCTCCTACGAGCAGTACTTC. The rearrangement joins TRBV9 to TRBJ2-7; 8 bases are shared with TRBD1. Germline CDR1 SGDLS, CDR2 YYNGEE. Unmatched junction bases numbered 5, after V lost 0 bases and J lost 0 bases. The CDR3 is 16 amino acids.